Each of the 25 T cell receptor beta chains below was sequenced from the same sample in a study of T cells in Graves' hyperthyroidism and ophthalmopathy. Regions amplified from RNA transcripts were the TCR beta CDR3 regions. Carried out on the TCR CDR3, a first-round RT-PCR used the HTBI primer set. TCRdb re-called the multiplex PCR reads with MiXCR, one entry per CDR3 protein. The sample shows about 690,000 distinct CDR3 sequences, about 18% of them seen only once. Source material: blood. The origin of the receptors is a man aged 50 to 60 with Graves' hyperthyroidism.

V and J are TRBV4-2 and TRBJ2-4, with 7 bases lining up with TRBD2. Trimming at V came to 0 bases and at J to 4 bases, leaving 6 bases not matched to a gene. The length of the CDR3 is 16 residues. The germline V gene has CDR1 LGHNA and CDR2 YNFKEQ. As DNA, the CDR3 is TGTGCCAGCAGCCAAGAGGGGGGAGGGTTTAAAAACATTCAGTACTTC. The encoded protein is CASSQEGGGFKNIQYF.

This clonotype was found a few times. The chain uses TRBV5-1 and TRBJ2-5; D perhaps matches TRBD2 (6 bases). CDR1 is SGHRS, CDR2 YFSETQ, per germline. The length of the CDR3 is 15 residues. Deletions cut 6 bases from V and 6 bases from J, with 21 bases between. CDR3 sequence reads: CASKQEGERAQTQYF. The DNA of the CDR3 is TGCGCCAGCAAACAGGAGGGCGAGCGGGCCCAGACCCAGTACTTC. The variable domain in full, completed from reference TRBV5-1 and TRBJ2-5, reads KAGVTQTPRYLIKTRGQQVTLSCSPISGHRSVSWYQQTPGQGLQFLFEYFSETQRNKGNFPGRFSGRQFSNSRSEMNVSTLELGDSALYLCASKQEGERAQTQYFGPGTRLLVL.

This clonotype was counted a few times. The chain carries TRBV19 and TRBJ1-2, with D unresolved. Germline V CDR1 and CDR2: LNHDA, SQIVND (reference sequence). V dropped 1 base and J dropped 2 bases, with 5 bases sitting between them. The CDR3 has 13 residues. The CDR3 DNA reads TGTGCCAGTAGTATAGCACGGAACTATGGCTACACCTTC. Its protein is CASSIARNYGYTF.

The chain couples TRBV12-3 or TRBV12-4 to TRBJ1-5; TRBD1 is a possible D gene (5 bases). V gave up 4 bases and J gave up 2 bases, with 15 bases separating them. This CDR3 spans 16 amino acids. The CDR3 sequence is CASSSQQGWGNQPQHF. The CDR3 DNA sequence: TGTGCCAGCAGTTCCCAGCAGGGTTGGGGCAATCAGCCCCAGCATTTT.

In its sample, this clonotype was seen many times. V usage is TRBV19 and J usage is TRBJ1-5; D not resolved. The CDR3 has 13 amino acids. Germline V gene sequence: CDR1 LNHDA, CDR2 SQIVND (reference sequence). V shed 5 bases and J shed 4 bases, with 9 bases lying between them. As DNA, the CDR3 is TGTGCCAGTAGTTTTTTACATAATCAGCCCCAGCATTTT. Its translation is CASSFLHNQPQHF.

The chain employs TRBV4-3 and TRBJ2-7; 7 nucleotides match TRBD1. This CDR3 has 19 amino acids. Germline V gives CDR1 LGHNA, CDR2 YSLEER. The J segment lost 2 bases and the V segment lost 0 bases, leaving 16 bases of the junction unmatched. The CDR3 DNA follows: TGCGCCAGCAGCCAAGATTGGTTAAGCCGGGACAGACGACCCTACGAGCAGTACTTC. Protein sequence: CASSQDWLSRDRRPYEQYF.

This clonotype appeared many times. The chain links TRBV12-3 or TRBV12-4 to TRBJ2-5; the match to TRBD1 covers 8 bases. There are 17 residues in the CDR3. Germline trimming cut 5 bases from V and 7 bases from J; bases unmatched to any gene: 18. The CDR3 loop reads CASSTPHGQGARGTQYF. The CDR3, as DNA: TGTGCCAGCAGTACCCCACACGGACAGGGCGCGAGGGGGACCCAGTACTTC.

The chain couples TRBV28 to TRBJ1-1; D ambiguous. Trimming took 3 bases from V and 1 from J, leaving 12 bases between them. This CDR3 region has 15 residues. Per the germline V gene, CDR1 is MDHEN and CDR2 is SYDVKM. The CDR3 sequence is CASSLIWEGNTEAFF. The CDR3 nucleotides are TGTGCCAGCAGTTTGATTTGGGAGGGGAACACTGAAGCTTTCTTT.

This clonotype was detected ten times or more. The chain has TRBV20-1 and TRBJ1-1; D unclear. In germline, CDR1 is DFQATT, CDR2 SNEGSKA (reference sequence). The CDR3 runs to 10 residues. The CDR3 region is CSPYHTEAFF. DNA for the CDR3: TGCAGCCCTTACCACACTGAAGCTTTCTTT.

This clonotype was observed a handful of times. The gene calls are TRBV18 and TRBJ2-7; D is ambiguous. The germline V and J ends were trimmed by 3 bases and 0 bases, with 12 bases remaining between them. This CDR3 region has 15 residues. Germline CDR1 KGHSH, CDR2 LQKENI. In nucleotides, the CDR3 is TGTGCCAGCTCACCGCCTGACGGTAGCTCCTACGAGCAGTACTTC. This sequence encodes CASSPPDGSSYEQYF.

This clonotype has only one observation. J is TRBJ2-3 and V is TRBV12-3 or TRBV12-4, with 8 nucleotides matching TRBD1. Germline trimming cut 8 bases from V and 2 bases from J; bases unmatched to any gene: 9. This CDR3 comprises 15 residues. CDR3 residues: CASASRQGHTDTQYF. In DNA, the CDR3 is TGTGCCAGCGCCTCGCGACAGGGGCACACAGATACGCAGTATTTT.

This clonotype turned up a few times. The chain is built from TRBV20-1 and TRBJ1-3; no clear D. Germline assignment: CDR1 DFQATT and CDR2 SNEGSKA (reference sequence). The V gene lost 5 bases and the J gene lost 0 bases, with 8 bases spanning the gap. The CDR3 is 13 amino acids. The CDR3 sequence: CSAPGDSGNTIYF. CDR3 sequence (DNA): TGCAGTGCTCCCGGGGACTCTGGAAACACCATATATTTT.

On this clonotype: A read error may explain this, as a much larger clone is one base away. The rearrangement uses TRBV30 and TRBJ2-7; a possible D gene is TRBD2 (5 bases). Germline V gene lookup returns CDR1 GTSNPN and CDR2 SVGIG (reference sequence). The CDR3 runs to 13 residues. CDR3 DNA: TGTGCCCGGAGTGTACGGGGCTCCTACGAGCAGTACTTC. Residues: CARSVRGSYEQYF.

The genes are TRBV7-2 and TRBJ1-2; D remains unclear. V lost 6 bases and J lost 8, with 16 bases in between. From germline, CDR1 is SGHTA and CDR2 FQGNSA. The CDR3 totals 13 residues. Written as DNA, the CDR3 is TGTGCCAGCAGTTTAACCCCCTCGGAGGGCTACACCTTC. It is translated as CASSLTPSEGYTF.

This clonotype occurred many times. The V gene is TRBV7-2, the J gene TRBJ2-7; the match to TRBD2 covers 11 bases. The CDR3 is 16 amino acids. Germline V gives CDR1 SGHTA, CDR2 FQGNSA. With V trimmed by 5 bases and J by 4 bases, 10 bases remained unmatched. The DNA of the CDR3 is TGTGCCAGCAGCCTGCACTCGACTAGCGGGATTTACGAGCAGTACTTC. Translation gives CASSLHSTSGIYEQYF.

This clonotype was picked up many times. The rearrangement uses TRBV20-1 and TRBJ2-1; tentatively, D is TRBD1 or TRBD2 (7 bases each). Deletions cut 6 bases from V and 4 bases from J, with 16 bases between. The germline CDR1 and CDR2 sequences are DFQATT and SNEGSKA (reference sequence). This CDR3 spans 14 amino acids. The CDR3 DNA reads as TGCAGTGCCGAGCGGGGACAGCGGTACAATGAGCAGTTCTTC. Its protein is CSAERGQRYNEQFF.

The rearrangement joins TRBV7-2 to TRBJ2-5; D is possibly TRBD2 (6 bases). V lost 6 bases and J 2 bases, leaving 16 bases between the germline ends. The CDR3 is 15 amino acids. The germline V gene encodes CDR1 SGHTA and CDR2 FQGNSA. The CDR3 DNA sequence: TGTGCCAGCAGAGGTCTAGCGAGTACTCAAGAGACCCAGTACTTC. Protein: CASRGLASTQETQYF.

The table lists this clonotype with a few counts. The chain carries TRBV7-2 and TRBJ2-3; D is tentatively TRBD1 or TRBD2 (6 bases each). The germline V gene has CDR1 SGHTA and CDR2 FQGNSA. CDR3 length: 14 amino acids. V was clipped by 7 bases and J by 6 bases, with 17 bases between them. The CDR3 DNA is TGTGCCAGCAAAAAAGGGGGAGGTTGGGATACGCAGTATTTT. This gives the protein CASKKGGGWDTQYF.

This clonotype was counted only a few times. The rearrangement joins TRBV20-1 to TRBJ2-3; 12 bases map to TRBD2. Germline V CDR1 and CDR2: DFQATT, SNEGSKA (reference sequence). V lost 1 base and J lost 5; bases outside the gene matches: 10. There are 17 residues in the CDR3. As DNA, the CDR3 is TGCAGTGCTAGAGGAGGGGTTACTAGCGGGAGGAGAGATACGCAGTATTTT. Its protein is CSARGGVTSGRRDTQYF.

At least ten counts were recorded for this clonotype. V gene TRBV15 combines with J gene TRBJ2-7; D might be TRBD1 or TRBD2, each matching 5 bases. Germline loops: CDR1 LNHNV, CDR2 YYDKDF (reference sequence). V was shortened by 0 bases and J by 3 bases, with 24 bases between the two germline ends. The CDR3 contains 19 residues. CDR3: CATSRDMGRVGLGVYEQYF. CDR3 sequence (DNA): TGTGCCACCAGCAGAGATATGGGCAGGGTGGGCCTGGGAGTCTACGAGCAGTACTTC.

The gene calls are TRBV20-1 and TRBJ2-1; TRBD2 matches 9 bases. The CDR3 length is 20 residues. CDR1 is DFQATT, CDR2 SNEGSKA, per germline (reference sequence). V was pared by 0 bases and J by 0 bases, with 15 bases of the junction left unmatched. The CDR3 nucleotides are TGCAGTGCTAGAGATTTCTTCGAGCGGGGGGCCACAATCTCCTACAATGAGCAGTTCTTC. Translated, it gives CSARDFFERGATISYNEQFF.

This clonotype has only a few counts. The J gene is TRBJ1-2, the V gene TRBV19, with 9 nucleotides matching TRBD1. Germline V CDR1 and CDR2: LNHDA, SQIVND (reference sequence). The CDR3 sequence is 14 residues long. V was clipped by 7 bases and J by 0 bases; unmatched bases: 3. CDR3 in amino acids: CASKDRGPNYGYTF. The CDR3 DNA is TGTGCCAGTAAGGACAGGGGCCCTAACTATGGCTACACCTTC.

This clonotype appeared a few times. An end of the junction differs from the germline gene, which may be a read error. V gene TRBV12-3 or TRBV12-4 combines with J gene TRBJ1-6; 7 bases align to TRBD1. The CDR3 has 14 amino acids. CDR3 region: CASSWDSNNSPPHF. CDR3 DNA: TGTGCCAGCAGTTGGGACAGTAATAATTCACCCCCCCACTTT.

The sample holds a few counts of this clonotype. The chain carries TRBV28 and TRBJ2-3; 10 bases map to TRBD1. Germline loops: CDR1 MDHEN, CDR2 SYDVKM. The ends lost 6 bases at V and 0 bases at J; junction bases unmatched: 3. The CDR3 is 15 amino acids. The CDR3: CASSTGQGSTDTQYF. In DNA, the CDR3 is TGTGCCAGCAGCACGGGACAGGGGAGCACAGATACGCAGTATTTT.

The V and J genes are TRBV9 and TRBJ2-2; the D is unclear. The CDR3 has 15 amino acids. Trimming took off 3 bases at V and 6 bases at J, with 15 bases between the two ends. CDR1 is SGDLS and CDR2 is YYNGEE in the germline V gene. CDR3 coding DNA: TGTGCCAGCAGCGCAAGATCCCCACGGGCCGGGGAGCTGTTTTTT. This encodes CASSARSPRAGELFF.